The T cell receptor beta chain described here comes from a study of blood T cell repertoires in COVID-19 (dated by TCRdb to 2018 to 2021). About the investigation overall: Samples covering the acute and convalescent phases of COVID-19 were provided by collaborators in the United States, Italy and Spain. The material from the prospective study consisted of cDNA or gDNA derived from T cells, B-cell-depleted T cells, or PBMCs. The dataset comprised deeply sampled blood TCRbeta repertoires from subjects exposed to, actively infected with, or recovered from COVID-19. The repertoires were made available in a free public database intended to serve as a resource for research on the immune response to SARS-CoV-2. The samples were drawn from two sources: the first 160 participants of the ongoing ImmuneRACE study, and about 1,300 subjects contributed by 6 global collaborators. The sample metadata nearly always contained a de-identified subject ID, COVID-19 status, age in years and sex. Where available, HLA class I and class II types were taken from metadata supplied by the sample provider and were not determined by assay-based typing.

On this clone itself: What antigen it recognizes has not been identified. Base qualities are not at hand, and no much larger clone is one base apart.

The germline V gene (reference sequence) provides CDR1 GTSNPN and CDR2 SVGIG. The germline V end is reduced by 5 bases and the J end by 0 bases; junction bases left unmatched: 6. CDR3 length: 14 amino acids, cysteine to phenylalanine. Only the CDR3 DNA is retained, 42 bases long and in frame from the first base. The immunoSEQ Assay, a bias-controlled multiplex PCR, was used to amplify TCRbeta CDR3 regions from genomic DNA. Concerning the study's data processing: The number of nucleated cells in each sample was estimated by amplification of reference gene primers within the assay. To quantify the absolute abundance of each unique TCRbeta CDR3 rearrangement, sequence reads were collapsed and filtered. For each sample, productive Simpson clonality was calculated as the square root of Simpson's diversity index over productive rearrangements. TCRdb carries this immuneACCESS record with in-frame sequences only. Its versions omit some clonotypes, under half of them owing to an unresolved V gene in the studies checked, with the rest unexplained. From that table come the V and J calls and clone size; the DNA was used to work out D and trimming. This sample has some 190,000 clones in its table, and 88% of those were observed once. The ten top clones hold around 1.5% of the sample.

Overall study outcomes, separate from this receptor: The amount of clinical and demographic metadata varied by source and participant and was provided uncurated.

Each collaborating institution followed its own protocols to collect whole blood in K2EDTA tubes. For TCRbeta analysis, collaborators shipped samples in one of three forms: frozen whole blood, isolated PBMCs, or DNA extracted from either of those sample types. The V and J segments used are TRBV30 and TRBJ2-7, with 8 middle bases fitting TRBD2. The clonotype comes from a man younger than 30 with active or convalescent COVID-19. The material sequenced was peripheral blood. CDR3 loop: CAWHTGGGSYEQYF. The DNA sequence is as follows: TGTGCCTGGCATACCGGGGGGGGCTCCTACGAGCAGTACTTC.